This T cell receptor beta chain was profiled in a study of control samples from healthy donors and cancer patients (dated by TCRdb to 2018 to 2020). Receptors were amplified or captured by the immunoSEQ multiplex PCR assay. TCRdb obtained this table from immuneACCESS and retained in-frame rearrangements with V and J assigned. These tables miss some clones; where compared with another copy, unresolved V genes account for less than half of the shortfall, and the remainder is unexplained. The sample table records 100,000 or so clones; about 91% of these occur just once. The ten largest clonotypes hold under 2.5% of the sample. Comment on this clone: What this receptor recognizes is not known. Nothing much larger sits one base from this clone, and base qualities are not available.

Trimming costs V 6 bases and J 4 bases, and their ends lie 15 bases apart. The CDR3 has 14 amino acids, counting the end cysteine and phenylalanine. Only the CDR3 DNA is retained, 42 bases long and in frame from the first base. Via the germline V gene, CDR1 is MNHEY and CDR2 SVGAGI. The origin of this receptor is a woman aged 18-35 years in good health. The sequence is built from TRBV6-5 and TRBJ1-2; TRBD1 is a possible D gene, resting on 6 matching bases. The sequencing input was blood. The sequenced DNA: TGTGCCAGCAGCCCAAGGGGGGGTGCCTATGGCTACACCTTC. Translated, this is CASSPRGGAYGYTF.